The 29 T cell receptor beta chains listed next were all sequenced from one sample in a study of T cells in Graves' hyperthyroidism and ophthalmopathy. TCR beta CDR3 region amplification was performed from RNA transcripts. A set of HTBI primers served as the primers for a first-round RT-PCR of the TCR CDR3. TCRdb ran MiXCR on the multiplex PCR reads and lists one entry per CDR3 protein. The sample yields 730,000 or so distinct CDR3 sequences, about 19% seen once. Source material: blood. All receptors come from a woman in her forties or fifties with Graves' hyperthyroidism that later progressed to Graves' ophthalmopathy.

The V and J genes are TRBV2 and TRBJ1-2, with D unresolved. V dropped 1 base and J dropped 3 bases, with 9 bases sitting between them. Per germline, CDR1 SNHLY and CDR2 FYNNEI. This CDR3 region has 14 residues. CDR3 region: CASSEVERDYGYTF. Written as DNA, the CDR3 is TGTGCCAGCAGTGAAGTGGAAAGGGACTATGGCTACACCTTC.

This clonotype appeared many times. This chain connects TRBV2 to TRBJ2-7; D gene ambiguous. V lost 6 bases, J lost 6 bases, and 18 bases lay in between. The CDR3 loop spans 14 amino acids. From germline, CDR1 is SNHLY and CDR2 FYNNEI. Here the CDR3 DNA reads TGTGCCAGCAGCTCAAGCGACCGTCTTGGCGAGCAGTACTTC. Its protein product is CASSSSDRLGEQYF.

This chain connects TRBV6-1 to TRBJ1-2; 7 bases match TRBD1. The CDR3 runs to 16 residues. Trimming at V came to 6 bases and at J to 0 bases, leaving 10 bases not matched to a gene. CDR1 and CDR2 from the germline V gene are MNHNS and SASEGT. Here the CDR3 reads CASRARPGTANYGYTF. The CDR3 DNA sequence: TGTGCCAGCAGAGCCCGACCCGGGACAGCTAACTATGGCTACACCTTC.

This clonotype was seen a few times. The CDR3 bases are TGTGCCAGCAGCCCGGATAATACACCAACTGAAGCTTTCTTT. It yields the protein CASSPDNTPTEAFF. This rearrangement joins TRBV7-8 to TRBJ1-1; the D is unclear. V was trimmed by 5 bases and J by 5 bases, leaving 15 bases between them. CDR1 is SGHVS, CDR2 FQNEAQ, per germline. The CDR3 has 14 amino acids.

This clonotype was seen repeatedly, ten times or more. The chain carries TRBV28 and TRBJ2-3, with TRBD2 identical over 9 bases. Germline V gene data show CDR1 as MDHEN and CDR2 as SYDVKM. V gave up 4 bases and J gave up 6 bases; unmatched junction bases: 14. CDR3 size: 17 residues. Here the CDR3 reads CASSSNWERGAGDTQYF. DNA of the CDR3: TGTGCCAGCAGTTCCAATTGGGAGCGGGGGGCGGGCGATACGCAGTATTTT. Variable domain in full (rest from reference TRBV28 and TRBJ2-3): DVKVTQSSRYLVKRTGEKVFLECVQDMDHENMFWYRQDPGLGLRLIYFSYDVKMKEKGDIPEGYSVSREKKERFSLILESASTNQTSMYLCASSSNWERGAGDTQYFGPGTRLTVL.

The chain is built from TRBV15 and TRBJ1-5; D may be TRBD1 (5 bases). V lost 4 bases to trimming and J lost 5 bases, with 9 bases between them. The germline V gene has CDR1 LNHNV and CDR2 YYDKDF (reference sequence). This CDR3 region has 13 residues. CDR3 loop: CATSTDTDQPQHF. In nucleotides, the CDR3 is TGTGCCACCAGCACGGACACTGATCAGCCCCAGCATTTT.

This clonotype was recorded a few times. The rearrangement uses TRBV7-9 and TRBJ1-4, with 9 bases identical to TRBD1. J gave up 5 bases and V 5 bases, and 15 bases lay outside the gene matches. The CDR3 extends over 18 amino acids. Germline assignment: CDR1 SEHNR and CDR2 FQNEAQ (reference sequence). The CDR3, as DNA: TGTGCCAGCAGCGCAAAGGTCCGCTTTGGGACAGGGAATGAAAAACTGTTTTTT. Protein product: CASSAKVRFGTGNEKLFF.

This clonotype was observed at least ten times. CDR3 region: CASSLGQPPGYGYTF. The CDR3 coding sequence is TGTGCCAGCAGCCTAGGACAGCCCCCTGGCTATGGCTACACCTTC. This rearrangement joins TRBV11-2 to TRBJ1-2, with D perhaps TRBD1 (6 bases). The CDR3 extends over 15 amino acids. Germline CDR1 is SGHAT and CDR2 is FQNNGV. V was clipped by 5 bases and J by 4 bases, with 17 bases between them. Full variable domain (missing parts from reference TRBV11-2 and TRBJ1-2): EAGVAQSPRYKIIEKRQSVAFWCNPISGHATLYWYQQILGQGPKLLIQFQNNGVVDDSQLPKDRFSAERLKGVDSTLKIQPAKLEDSAVYLCASSLGQPPGYGYTFGSGTRLTVV.

This clonotype has only a few counts. The chain uses TRBV20-1 and TRBJ2-5; tentative D call: TRBD2 (7 bases). The CDR3 consists of 12 residues. Per the germline V gene, CDR1 is DFQATT and CDR2 is SNEGSKA (reference sequence). V shed 4 bases and J shed 9 bases, with 15 bases lying between them. The CDR3 bases are TGCAGTGCTAACCAGGGGAGGGATCCCCAGTACTTC. Translating it yields CSANQGRDPQYF.

Many counts were recorded for this clonotype. This rearrangement joins TRBV5-1 to TRBJ1-2; D gene ambiguous. This CDR3 region has 14 residues. V lost 0 bases to trimming and J lost 8 bases, with 14 bases between them. CDR1 and CDR2 (germline): SGHRS, YFSETQ. The CDR3 region is CASSLGRAIQGYTF. The CDR3 DNA reads as TGCGCCAGCAGCTTGGGACGGGCGATCCAAGGCTACACCTTC.

The rearrangement joins TRBV2 to TRBJ1-4; D remains unclear. Germline assignment: CDR1 SNHLY and CDR2 FYNNEI. With 8 bases removed from V and 0 bases from J, the gap between germline ends came to 13 bases. This CDR3 has 15 residues. In DNA form, the CDR3 reads TGTGCCAGCTTATTAGACTTCGCAACTAATGAAAAACTGTTTTTT. It translates to CASLLDFATNEKLFF.

The genes are TRBV4-1 and TRBJ1-5; D gene uncertain. Trimming removed 4 bases at V and 8 bases at J, with 12 bases between. The V gene's germline CDR1 is MGHRA and CDR2 YSYEKL. The CDR3 runs 13 residues. CDR3 bases: TGCGCCAGCAGCCCCCGTTCTAGGGAGCCCCAGCATTTT. Translated: CASSPRSREPQHF.

This clonotype was recorded many times. This chain uses TRBV2 with TRBJ1-4; 7 bases fit TRBD1. J lost 8 bases, V lost 4 bases, and 7 bases had no gene match. Germline values: CDR1 SNHLY, CDR2 FYNNEI. The CDR3 runs to 14 residues. CDR3 sequence reads: CASSGQGVREKLFF. CDR3 DNA: TGTGCCAGCAGTGGCCAGGGGGTGAGAGAAAAACTGTTTTTT.

The chain recombines TRBV5-1 with TRBJ2-7; D unclear. The CDR3 loop spans 14 amino acids. Trimming stripped 4 bases from V and 0 bases from J, with 11 bases between. From germline, CDR1 is SGHRS and CDR2 YFSETQ. The CDR3, as DNA: TGCGCCAGCAGCAGGCACGTCGGCTCCTACGAGCAGTACTTC. This encodes CASSRHVGSYEQYF.

This clonotype was seen repeatedly, ten times or more. The chain is built from TRBV5-1 and TRBJ2-1, with D unclear. CDR3 length: 16 amino acids. From germline, CDR1 is SGHRS and CDR2 YFSETQ. The V and J ends lost 0 bases and 0 bases respectively, with 10 bases between them. The CDR3 loop is CASSLDASSSYNEQFF. For the CDR3, the DNA is TGCGCCAGCAGCTTGGATGCCTCGAGCTCCTACAATGAGCAGTTCTTC.

This clonotype has at least ten counts. The V call is TRBV4-1, the J call TRBJ1-5, with D unresolved. The V gene lost 5 bases and the J gene lost 2 bases, with 13 bases spanning the gap. The germline CDR1 and CDR2 sequences are MGHRA and YSYEKL. This CDR3 region has 15 residues. The chain's CDR3 is CASSSVLRGNQPQHF. The CDR3 DNA reads TGCGCCAGCAGCTCGGTCCTAAGAGGCAATCAGCCCCAGCATTTT.

As regards this clonotype: This may come from a read error, since a much larger clone is one base off. This chain connects TRBV12-3 or TRBV12-4 to TRBJ1-1; D uncertain. The CDR3 covers 14 residues. Trimming shortened V by 9 bases and J by 0 bases, and 14 bases separated the two germline ends. In DNA form, the CDR3 reads TGTGCCAGGAGTGAGGTATTAATGAACACTGAAGCTTTCTTT. It encodes CARSEVLMNTEAFF.

The V and J genes are TRBV12-3 or TRBV12-4 and TRBJ1-3, with TRBD1 identical over 10 bases. The length of the CDR3 is 18 residues. The J segment lost 0 bases and the V segment lost 6 bases, leaving 11 bases of the junction unmatched. The CDR3 is CASSPSGTGVVSGNTIYF. DNA for the CDR3: TGTGCCAGCAGCCCTTCCGGGACAGGGGTTGTCTCTGGAAACACCATATATTTT.

This clonotype was found many times. V is TRBV9 and J is TRBJ2-1; 7 positions match TRBD1. Germline values: CDR1 SGDLS, CDR2 YYNGEE. Germline trimming cut 4 bases from V and 4 bases from J; bases unmatched to any gene: 8. This CDR3 contains 15 residues. The CDR3 DNA is TGTGCCAGCAGCCTCCCGGGACAGTTATACAATGAGCAGTTCTTC. Translated: CASSLPGQLYNEQFF.

The chain couples TRBV19 to TRBJ2-7; 8 positions agree with TRBD1. This CDR3 contains 13 residues. CDR1 and CDR2 (germline): LNHDA, SQIVND (reference sequence). V lost 4 bases and J lost 4; bases outside the gene matches: 3. As DNA, the CDR3 is TGTGCCAGTAGTACGGGACAGGAGTACGAGCAGTACTTC. Amino acids: CASSTGQEYEQYF.

This chain joins TRBV24-1 and TRBJ1-4; a weak D match, TRBD1 (5 bases). Looked up from germline, CDR1 is KGHDR and CDR2 is SFDVKD. The V end lost 4 bases, the J end lost 4 bases, and 12 bases lay between the germline ends. The CDR3 extends over 15 amino acids. CDR3 sequence reads: CATSDPRGGNEKLFF. The CDR3 DNA reads TGTGCCACCAGTGACCCCCGTGGGGGTAATGAAAAACTGTTTTTT.

This clonotype was picked up many times. The V call is TRBV5-1, the J call TRBJ2-1, with a possible D match to TRBD2 (6 bases). Per the germline V gene, CDR1 is SGHRS and CDR2 is YFSETQ. Trimming shortened V by 7 bases and J by 3 bases, and 17 bases separated the two germline ends. The CDR3 runs 15 residues. The CDR3 region is CASGYPGERYNEQFF. CDR3 nucleotide sequence: TGCGCCAGCGGTTACCCGGGGGAGCGCTACAATGAGCAGTTCTTC.

This clonotype was recorded many times. Here the CDR3 DNA reads TGTGCCAGCAGCTTGGACGGTTACACAGATACGCAGTATTTT. This translates into CASSLDGYTDTQYF. The V call is TRBV7-3, the J call TRBJ2-3; no firm D call. The CDR3 covers 14 residues. The germline V gene encodes CDR1 SGHTA and CDR2 FQGTGA. Trimming removed 3 bases from V and 2 bases from J, with 9 bases in between.

The sample holds many counts of this clonotype. The V and J genes are TRBV20-1 and TRBJ2-3, with D tentatively TRBD2 (6 bases). This CDR3 is built from 15 residues. Germline V gene lookup returns CDR1 DFQATT and CDR2 SNEGSKA (reference sequence). Trimming took off 3 bases at V and 0 bases at J, with 13 bases between the two ends. The CDR3 DNA reads as TGCAGTGCTAGGCGTCCGGGGGTTAGCACAGATACGCAGTATTTT. Amino acid sequence: CSARRPGVSTDTQYF.

In this sample, this clonotype turned up many times. This chain links TRBV27 with TRBJ1-5; 7 positions match TRBD1. J was trimmed by 5 bases and V by 4 bases; bases with no gene match: 14. Germline assignment: CDR1 MNHEY and CDR2 SMNVEV (reference sequence). This CDR3 has 17 residues. CDR3 amino acids: CASSSLYVRGRHQPQHF. The CDR3, as DNA: TGTGCCAGCAGTTCCCTGTATGTTAGGGGGCGGCATCAGCCCCAGCATTTT.

This clonotype was observed many times. This sequence joins TRBV6-1 and TRBJ2-3, with D possibly matching TRBD1 (6 bases). Trimming removed 2 bases from V and 2 bases from J, with 8 bases in between. The germline CDR1 and CDR2 sequences are MNHNS and SASEGT. The CDR3 is 14 residues long. CDR3 coding DNA: TGTGCCAGCAGTGAACAGGGGTTCACAGATACGCAGTATTTT. It translates to CASSEQGFTDTQYF.

This clonotype has more than one count but fewer than ten. The gene calls are TRBV6-5 and TRBJ2-3, with D possibly TRBD1 on 5 matching bases. Per germline, CDR1 MNHEY and CDR2 SVGAGI. The CDR3 runs 14 residues. The V gene lost 2 bases and the J gene lost 1 base, with 7 bases spanning the gap. CDR3 protein: CASSYRGRTDTQYF. CDR3 in DNA: TGTGCCAGCAGTTACAGGGGCCGCACAGATACGCAGTATTTT.

The CDR3, as DNA: TGTGCCAGCAGCCCACGGTACGGCACCGGGGAGCTGTTTTTT. It codes for CASSPRYGTGELFF. The chain recombines TRBV7-2 with TRBJ2-2; no clear D. This CDR3 is built from 14 residues. Trimming shortened V by 5 bases and J by 4 bases, and 11 bases separated the two germline ends. CDR1 is SGHTA, CDR2 FQGNSA, per germline.

This clonotype was seen ten or more times. The V and J genes are TRBV20-1 and TRBJ2-7, with 7 bases aligning to TRBD1. Trimming at V came to 3 bases and at J to 0 bases, leaving 8 bases not matched to a gene. CDR3 length: 15 amino acids. CDR1 and CDR2 (germline): DFQATT, SNEGSKA (reference sequence). Here the CDR3 DNA reads TGCAGTGCTAGCCCCGGGACAGCCGTCTCCTACGAGCAGTACTTC. Translated: CSASPGTAVSYEQYF.